This TCR beta chain was found in a study of shared clonotypes between healthy human individuals. The protocol was immunoSEQ multiplex PCR, while the TCRdb copy is restricted to in-frame clones and leaves out a portion. The data show about 2,200,000 clones, with around 93% seen just once and about 1.8% held by the top ten. To note about this clone: Its cognate antigen is unknown.

Study-wide points: Several donors showed sharing of about 5.5% of naive CD4 clonotypes. The study sampled only blood, and tissue repertoires likely differ.

CD8 cells regarded as naive lacked CD45RO, were positively chosen for CCR7, and omitted terminally differentiated effector memory CD45RA+ cells. CDR3 length: 13 residues. Trimming shortened V by 5 bases and J by 4 bases, and 11 bases separated the two germline ends. Germline assignment: CDR1 MNHEY and CDR2 SMNVEV (reference sequence). Sequencing input: naive CD8+ T cells from PBMCs. This receptor was identified in a man younger than 35 in good health. Some clones in this sample may be carry-over from other donors' samples. V gene TRBV27 combines with J gene TRBJ1-1; D ambiguous. CDR3 sequence reads: CASSRWGVTEAFF. CDR3 sequence (DNA): TGTGCCAGCAGTAGATGGGGTGTCACTGAAGCTTTCTTT.